The sequence of this TCR beta chain was determined in a study of response to subunit inactivated influenza vaccine. This clonotype turned up a few times. TCRdb reanalysed the RT-PCR reads using MiXCR and keeps one entry per CDR3 protein. The repertoire holds 500,000 to 700,000 distinct CDR3 sequences, 20% to 25% seen once, with 2.5% to 3.5% in the top ten. The CDR3 spans 12 residues. V lost 5 bases to trimming and J lost 3 bases, with 5 bases between them. Germline V gene data show CDR1 as MNHEY and CDR2 as SVGEGT. This same sample was also part of a study on T cells expressing NK-cell markers. From that report: 5'RACE template switching with UMIs generated TCR beta cDNA. Sequencing of TCR beta repertoires drew on sorted CD3+CD56+NKG2C+, CD3+CD56+NKG2C- and CD3+CD56-NKG2C+ T cells. Seven donors tested HCMV-seropositive and one tested seronegative among the eight sequenced. Dominant NKG2C+ clonotype frequencies of 1.0-7.0% of CD8+ T cells were measured in more than 5 donors. One observes that, in a handful of donors, these clonotypes were also the leading ones within the CD3+CD56-NKG2C+ fraction.

This specimen was CD4+ T cells sorted from PBMCs, taken about 12 days after vaccination. The rearrangement uses TRBV6-2 or TRBV6-3 and TRBJ2-1; D is undetermined. This TCR was sampled from a man aged 45-65 years who received an inactivated influenza vaccine. CDR3 loop: CASSRYYNEQFF. CDR3 nucleotides: TGTGCCAGCAGTCGTTACTACAATGAGCAGTTCTTC.